The 16 T cell receptor beta chains presented below share a single source sample, sequenced in a study of shared clonotypes between healthy human individuals. The protocol was immunoSEQ multiplex PCR, while the TCRdb copy is restricted to in-frame clones and leaves out a portion. The sample contains fewer than 400,000 clones, 74% of which appear only once. The sample taken for sequencing was memory CD4+ T cells sorted from blood. The subset here: CD45RA-negative fraction. These receptors all stem from a man aged 30-40 years in good health.

The V and J genes are TRBV2 and TRBJ2-5; 13 nucleotides line up with TRBD2. The trim removed 6 bases at V and 9 bases at J, leaving 7 bases unmatched. The CDR3 is made up of 14 amino acids. Looked up from germline, CDR1 is SNHLY and CDR2 is FYNNEI. CDR3 coding DNA: TGTGCCAGCAGGGCACTAGCGGGAGGGTTGGCCCAGTACTTC. It codes for CASRALAGGLAQYF.

This clone was detected a few times. The chain employs TRBV7-9 and TRBJ1-1, with no clear D. The V gene lost 7 bases and the J gene lost 2 bases, with 11 bases spanning the gap. The CDR3 totals 13 residues. Germline V gene sequence: CDR1 SEHNR, CDR2 FQNEAQ (reference sequence). The CDR3 nucleotides read TGTGCCAGCACCCTAGGACGTAACACTGAAGCTTTCTTT. Protein sequence: CASTLGRNTEAFF.

The chain carries TRBV7-6 and TRBJ2-7; D gene uncertain. V lost 2 bases and J lost 4, with 9 bases in between. Germline V gives CDR1 SGHVS, CDR2 FNYEAQ. The CDR3 has 13 residues. This chain's CDR3 is CASSLTQTYEQYF. CDR3 sequence (DNA): TGTGCCAGCAGCTTAACGCAGACATACGAGCAGTACTTC.

The J gene is TRBJ2-7, the V gene TRBV28, with TRBD2 matching 8 bases. Looked up from germline, CDR1 is MDHEN and CDR2 is SYDVKM. The length of the CDR3 is 16 residues. Trimming removed 6 bases from V and 4 bases from J; junction bases left unmatched: 14. The CDR3: CASRTPSSGRIYEQYF. For the CDR3, the DNA is TGTGCCAGCAGAACTCCTTCCAGCGGGAGAATTTACGAGCAGTACTTC.

This chain connects TRBV13 to TRBJ1-3; TRBD1 might be the D (6 bases). The CDR3 is 16 residues long. V dropped 2 bases and J dropped 2 bases, with 13 bases sitting between them. Germline CDR1 is PRHDT and CDR2 is FYEKMQ (reference sequence). The DNA for the CDR3 is TGTGCCAGCAGCTTATGGTCCGGGGGCGCTGGAAACACCATATATTTT. Translated, it gives CASSLWSGGAGNTIYF.

This clone was seen more than once but under ten times. The chain links TRBV7-9 to TRBJ1-2, with D possibly being TRBD1 (5 bases). V lost 8 bases and J 6 bases, leaving 13 bases between the germline ends. The germline CDR1 and CDR2 sequences are SEHNR and FQNEAQ (reference sequence). The CDR3 length is 12 residues. CDR3 nucleotide sequence: TGTGCCAGCTCCGGGACTAAAGATGGCTACACCTTC. Amino acids: CASSGTKDGYTF.

This rearrangement joins TRBV5-6 to TRBJ2-7; the match to TRBD1 covers 9 bases. Per germline, CDR1 SGHDT and CDR2 YYEEEE. Trimming removed 5 bases from V and 2 bases from J; junction bases left unmatched: 8. The CDR3 sequence is 15 residues long. The CDR3 bases are TGTGCCAGCAGTTTTACCGGGACAGGGACCTACGAGCAGTACTTC. This translates into CASSFTGTGTYEQYF.

In this sample, this clone turned up a few times. V usage is TRBV6-1 and J usage is TRBJ2-1; 10 bases line up with TRBD2. The V gene's germline CDR1 is MNHNS and CDR2 SASEGT. The trim removed 4 bases at V and 1 base at J, leaving 4 bases unmatched. The CDR3 sequence is 16 residues long. The DNA of the CDR3 is TGTGCCAGCAGTGGGATAGCGGGAGGATCCTACAATGAGCAGTTCTTC. Protein sequence: CASSGIAGGSYNEQFF.

The V gene is TRBV15, the J gene TRBJ1-5, with D maybe TRBD1 (6 bases). The CDR3 length is 14 residues. Trimming left V 1 base short and J 4 bases short, with 8 bases between. Germline V gene sequence: CDR1 LNHNV, CDR2 YYDKDF (reference sequence). CDR3 coding DNA: TGTGCCACCAGCAGAGTAACAGGGAATCAGCCCCAGCATTTT. Protein: CATSRVTGNQPQHF.

The chain carries TRBV27 and TRBJ1-4, with D possibly TRBD1 on 6 matching bases. The CDR3 length is 14 residues. Trimming left V 7 bases short and J 8 bases short, with 17 bases between. Germline loops: CDR1 MNHEY, CDR2 SMNVEV (reference sequence). CDR3 in amino acids: CASKGGGHGEKLFF. The CDR3 DNA reads as TGTGCCAGCAAGGGGGGCGGACATGGGGAAAAACTGTTTTTT.

The chain has TRBV5-1 and TRBJ2-7; D might be TRBD2 (6 bases). The CDR3 loop spans 16 amino acids. CDR1 and CDR2 (germline): SGHRS, YFSETQ. V shed 1 base and J shed 7 bases, with 21 bases lying between them. CDR3 residues: CASSLTPSAARWEQYF. Written as DNA, the CDR3 is TGCGCCAGCAGCTTGACCCCTAGCGCCGCAAGGTGGGAGCAGTACTTC.

This clone was recorded at least ten times. The chain has TRBV10-3 and TRBJ2-2, with D possibly matching TRBD2 (6 bases). Per germline, CDR1 ENHRY and CDR2 SYGVKD. The CDR3 is 14 amino acids. V lost 6 bases, J lost 0 bases, and 8 bases lay in between. The CDR3 DNA sequence: TGTGCCATCAGCGGCGGGACGAACACCGGGGAGCTGTTTTTT. Translating it yields CAISGGTNTGELFF.

This chain links TRBV5-1 with TRBJ1-1; D remains ambiguous. V lost 2 bases, J lost 1 base, and 9 bases lay in between. The CDR3 totals 14 residues. The germline gives CDR1 SGHRS, CDR2 YFSETQ. The CDR3 region is CASSFLDKNTEAFF. Here the CDR3 DNA reads TGCGCCAGCAGCTTTTTAGATAAGAACACTGAAGCTTTCTTT.

J is TRBJ1-2 and V is TRBV6-1; D unclear. V dropped 7 bases and J dropped 8 bases, with 11 bases sitting between them. Germline lookup yields CDR1 MNHNS and CDR2 SASEGT. This CDR3 has 11 residues. The CDR3 loop is CASTPLSGYTF. Written as DNA, the CDR3 is TGTGCCAGCACCCCACTCTCCGGCTACACCTTC.

This clone was seen a few times. The V and J genes are TRBV5-5 and TRBJ2-2; no definite D call. V gave up 4 bases and J gave up 4 bases, with 5 bases separating them. Per germline, CDR1 SGHKS and CDR2 YYEKEE (reference sequence). There are 12 residues in the CDR3. The CDR3 protein is CASSIGTGELFF. The CDR3 DNA sequence: TGTGCCAGCAGCATCGGCACCGGGGAGCTGTTTTTT.

V and J are TRBV5-4 and TRBJ2-3; 10 bases line up with TRBD2. Germline CDR1 SGHNT, CDR2 YYREEE (reference sequence). Trimming cost V 3 bases and J 4 bases; bases outside gene matches: 5. There are 15 residues in the CDR3. The CDR3 here is CASSWSSGSADTQYF. The DNA for the CDR3 is TGTGCCAGCAGCTGGTCTAGCGGGAGTGCAGATACGCAGTATTTT.